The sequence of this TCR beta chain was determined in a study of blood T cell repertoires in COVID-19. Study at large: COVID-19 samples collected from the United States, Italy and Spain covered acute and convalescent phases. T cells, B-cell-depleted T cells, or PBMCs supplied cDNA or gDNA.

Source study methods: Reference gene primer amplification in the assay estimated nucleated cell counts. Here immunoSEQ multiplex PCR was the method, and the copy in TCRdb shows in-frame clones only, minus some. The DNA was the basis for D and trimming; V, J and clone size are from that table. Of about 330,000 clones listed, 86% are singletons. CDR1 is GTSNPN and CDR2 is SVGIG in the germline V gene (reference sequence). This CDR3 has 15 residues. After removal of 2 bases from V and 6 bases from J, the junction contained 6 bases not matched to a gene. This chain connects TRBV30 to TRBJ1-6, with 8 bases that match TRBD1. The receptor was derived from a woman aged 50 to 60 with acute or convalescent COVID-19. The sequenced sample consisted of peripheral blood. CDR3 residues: CAWSPPGGRNSPLHF. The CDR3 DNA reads TGTGCCTGGAGTCCCCCAGGGGGCCGTAATTCACCCCTCCACTTT.